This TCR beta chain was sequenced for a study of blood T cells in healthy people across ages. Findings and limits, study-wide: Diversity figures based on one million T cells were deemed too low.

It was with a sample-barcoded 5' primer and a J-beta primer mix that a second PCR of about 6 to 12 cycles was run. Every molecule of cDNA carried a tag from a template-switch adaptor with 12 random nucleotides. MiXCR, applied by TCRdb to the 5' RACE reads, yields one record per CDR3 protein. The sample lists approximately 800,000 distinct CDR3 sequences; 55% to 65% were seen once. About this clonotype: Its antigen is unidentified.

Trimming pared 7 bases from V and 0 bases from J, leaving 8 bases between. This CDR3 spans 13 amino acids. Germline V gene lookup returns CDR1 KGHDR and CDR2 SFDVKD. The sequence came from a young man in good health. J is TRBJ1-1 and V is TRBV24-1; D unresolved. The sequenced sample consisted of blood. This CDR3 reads CATRGQLNTEAFF. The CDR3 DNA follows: TGTGCCACCAGGGGCCAGCTGAACACTGAAGCTTTCTTT.